These T cell receptor beta chains were read from a single sample in a study of cytomegalovirus exposure and HLA in healthy donors. Using immunoSEQ multiplex PCR, the repertoire was profiled, and TCRdb retains in-frame clones only, with some absent. The sample includes roughly 220,000 clones, roughly 70% of them seen just once. Sequencing input: PBMCs. The receptors were gathered from a woman aged 25-40 years in good health and CMV-seronegative. Both conserved end residues are part of each CDR3.

v_gene	j_gene	CDR3aa
TRBV5-1	TRBJ1-2	CASSLAGFGYTF
TRBV7-9	TRBJ2-5	CASSRDYQETQYF
TRBV7-3	TRBJ2-3	CASSFTSGEIDTQYF
TRBV11-3	TRBJ2-7	CASSLELGYEQYF
TRBV7-2	TRBJ2-3	CASSLTLASGGTDTQYF
TRBV7-3	TRBJ2-3	CASSPFRGGLTDTQYF
TRBV7-6	TRBJ2-1	CASSLRWTDKYNEQFF
TRBV18	TRBJ2-1	CASSQPGASSYNEQFF
TRBV10-3	TRBJ1-2	CAISESTTSNGYTF
TRBV7-6	TRBJ2-1	CASSVQGAEYEQFF
TRBV7-9	TRBJ1-1	CASSQQGDTEAFF
TRBV7-3	TRBJ2-7	CASSLGSTSGEQYF
TRBV30	TRBJ2-7	CAWSSGEGEQYF
TRBV30	TRBJ1-2	CAWSWPPGGYTF
TRBV29-1	TRBJ2-7	CSVGLVTGGSYEQYF
TRBV5-1	TRBJ2-7	CASSLPGVGYEQYF
TRBV7-9	TRBJ2-1	CASSSWGGSSYNEQFF
TRBV30	TRBJ2-7	CAWGDMGGEQYF
TRBV5-5	TRBJ2-7	CASSSTSGRREQYF
TRBV4-2	TRBJ2-3	CASSRQGDLPQGDTQYF
TRBV19	TRBJ2-7	CASRTSGGAPYEQYF
TRBV29-1	TRBJ2-7	CSVERDRGFEQYF
TRBV30	TRBJ2-5	CAWSVTAVRETQYF
TRBV11-2	TRBJ2-7	CASSPTSVHEQYF
TRBV2	TRBJ1-1	CASKEQGASGTEAFF
TRBV6-6	TRBJ1-4	CASSFAPGKEKLFF
TRBV11-2	TRBJ1-1	CASSPRYRGENTEAFF
TRBV11-3	TRBJ2-5	CASSLDTSGRTQYF
TRBV7-8	TRBJ2-1	CASSFGRGRGYNEQFF
TRBV7-9	TRBJ1-1	CASSLGQKAFF
TRBV5-1	TRBJ2-3	CASSASGYTDTQYF
TRBV6-6	TRBJ2-1	CASSTSSGGANEQFF
TRBV7-9	TRBJ2-3	CASSLLEGLASDTQYF
TRBV5-5	TRBJ2-3	CASSRLGGTPDTQYF
TRBV9	TRBJ2-7	CASSEGTSGSDYEQYF
TRBV19	TRBJ2-3	CASSSRTSVITDTQYF
TRBV10-3	TRBJ1-1	CAISEFGRGHTEAFF
TRBV9	TRBJ1-1	CASSDPRADMNTEAFF
TRBV4-2	TRBJ1-5	CASSRSGQFNQPQHF
TRBV11-2	TRBJ1-1	CASSPETGYGYLMNTEAFF
TRBV6-1	TRBJ2-1	CASSSAGSSYNEQFF
TRBV9	TRBJ1-1	CASSLSSGNTEAFF
TRBV30	TRBJ1-1	CAWSALAEAFF
TRBV5-1	TRBJ1-1	CASSLWSRATEAFF